This T cell receptor (beta chain) was recovered during a study of lymphopenia after photon versus proton radiotherapy. General study findings and limits: Survival link was tested only in deceased patients; proton benefit remains a possibility. After the lymphocyte nadir, photon-treated repertoires showed oligoclonal expansion, especially of CD8+ Temra cells.

Germline assignment: CDR1 MDHEN and CDR2 SYDVKM. The CDR3 covers 14 residues. V lost 3 bases and J 1 base, leaving 9 bases between the germline ends. Note on this clone: What it binds is not known. The sample has other DNA sequences that encode this CDR3 too.

Repertoires were generated with immunoSEQ multiplex PCR, while TCRdb's copy carries only in-frame clones and drops some. The sample consists of 65,000 to 90,000 clones, approximately 90% of them appearing once. The specimen was peripheral blood, collected from a patient treated with photon-based radiotherapy. The sequence was obtained from a woman in her 40s with cholangiocarcinoma. The V and J genes are TRBV28 and TRBJ1-2; D possibly corresponds to TRBD1 (5 bases). CDR3 in amino acids: CASSLSRVNYGYTF. For the CDR3, the DNA is TGTGCCAGCAGTTTGTCCAGGGTTAACTATGGCTACACCTTC.